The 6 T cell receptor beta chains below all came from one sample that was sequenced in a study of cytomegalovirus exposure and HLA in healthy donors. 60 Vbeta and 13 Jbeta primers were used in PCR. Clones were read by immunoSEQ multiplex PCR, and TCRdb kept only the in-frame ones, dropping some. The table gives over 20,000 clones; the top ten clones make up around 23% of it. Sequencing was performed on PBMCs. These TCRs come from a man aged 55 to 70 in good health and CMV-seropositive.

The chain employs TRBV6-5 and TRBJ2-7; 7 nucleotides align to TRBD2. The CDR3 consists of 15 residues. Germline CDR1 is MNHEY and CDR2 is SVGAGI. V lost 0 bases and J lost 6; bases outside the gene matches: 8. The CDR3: CASSYSDAGAVEQYF. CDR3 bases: TGTGCCAGCAGTTACTCAGACGCGGGAGCGGTCGAGCAGTACTTC.

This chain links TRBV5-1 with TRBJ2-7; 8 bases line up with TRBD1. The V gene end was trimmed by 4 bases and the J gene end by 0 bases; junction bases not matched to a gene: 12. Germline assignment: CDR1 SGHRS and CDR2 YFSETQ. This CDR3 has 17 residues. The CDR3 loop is CASSKTGGQSLSYEQYF. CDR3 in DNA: TGCGCCAGCAGCAAAACAGGGGGACAGTCCCTCTCCTACGAGCAGTACTTC. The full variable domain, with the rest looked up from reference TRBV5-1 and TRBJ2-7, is KAGVTQTPRYLIKTRGQQVTLSCSPISGHRSVSWYQQTPGQGLQFLFEYFSETQRNKGNFPGRFSGRQFSNSRSEMNVSTLELGDSALYLCASSKTGGQSLSYEQYFGPGTRLTVT.

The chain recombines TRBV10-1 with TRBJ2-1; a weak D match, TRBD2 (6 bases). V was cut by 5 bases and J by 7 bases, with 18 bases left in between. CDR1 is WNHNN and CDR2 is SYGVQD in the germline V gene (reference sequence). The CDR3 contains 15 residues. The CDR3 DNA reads TGCGCCAGCAGTAGAGCGGAGGGAGGTAGGAATGAGCAGTTCTTC. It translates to CASSRAEGGRNEQFF.

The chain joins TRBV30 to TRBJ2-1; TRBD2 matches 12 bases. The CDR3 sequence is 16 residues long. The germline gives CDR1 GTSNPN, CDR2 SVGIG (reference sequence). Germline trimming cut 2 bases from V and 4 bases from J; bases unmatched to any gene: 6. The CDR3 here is CAWSSTGLAGYNEQFF. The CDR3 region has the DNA TGTGCCTGGAGTTCAACCGGACTAGCGGGATACAATGAGCAGTTCTTC.

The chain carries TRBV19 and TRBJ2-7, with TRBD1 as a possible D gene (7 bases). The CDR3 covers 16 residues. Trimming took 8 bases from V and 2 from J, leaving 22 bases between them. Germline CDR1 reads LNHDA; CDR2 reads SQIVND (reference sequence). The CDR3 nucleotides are TGTGCCAGTCGAGTATCGGGAGACAGGGTGACCTACGAGCAGTACTTC. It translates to CASRVSGDRVTYEQYF.

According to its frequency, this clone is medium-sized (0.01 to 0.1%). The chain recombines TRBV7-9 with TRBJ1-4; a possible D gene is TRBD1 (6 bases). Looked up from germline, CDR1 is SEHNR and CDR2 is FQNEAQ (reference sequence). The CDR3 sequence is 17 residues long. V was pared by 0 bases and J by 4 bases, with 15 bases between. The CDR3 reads CASSLAGQFRGNEKLFF. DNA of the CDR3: TGTGCCAGCAGCTTAGCTGGACAGTTCCGAGGTAATGAAAAACTGTTTTTT.